These 26 T cell receptor beta chains originate from one sample sequenced in a study of control samples from healthy donors and cancer patients (dated by TCRdb to the early 2020s). Library generation was performed with the immunoSEQ multiplex PCR assay. Imported from immuneACCESS, the table was reduced by TCRdb to in-frame sequences with V and J called. These copies leave out some clones; in studies compared against another copy, an unresolved V gene accounts for under half, and the cause of the remainder is not known. This sample lists about 84,000 clones; about nine tenths were detected once. The leading ten clones occupy approximately 14% of the sample. Sequenced: blood. The receptors were gathered from a man under 40 in good health.

This clone came up once. This chain connects TRBV7-9 to TRBJ2-7; tentatively, D is TRBD1 or TRBD2 (5 bases each). Trimming pared 7 bases from V and 4 bases from J, leaving 14 bases between. This CDR3 region has 13 residues. CDR1 is SEHNR, CDR2 FQNEAQ, per germline (reference sequence). This chain's CDR3 is CASTWLGVYEQYF. The CDR3 coding sequence is TGTGCCAGCACCTGGTTGGGGGTGTACGAGCAGTACTTC. Full variable domain (rest looked up from reference TRBV7-9 and TRBJ2-7): DTGVSQNPRHKITKRGQNVTFRCDPISEHNRLYWYRQTLGQGPEFLTYFQNEAQLEKSRLLSDRFSAERPKGSFSTLEIQRTEQGDSAMYLCASTWLGVYEQYFGPGTRLTVT.

The chain employs TRBV7-8 and TRBJ1-1; D unresolved. The V gene's germline CDR1 is SGHVS and CDR2 FQNEAQ. The CDR3 is made up of 16 amino acids. Between the trimmed V and J ends, which lost 0 bases and 1 base, there was a span of 12 bases. The CDR3 region is CASSLARQTPNTEAFF. As DNA, the CDR3 is TGTGCCAGCAGCTTAGCGCGGCAGACACCGAACACTGAAGCTTTCTTT.

CDR3: CATSREAGGASPLHF. The CDR3 DNA reads as TGTGCCACCAGCAGAGAGGCCGGGGGCGCTTCACCCCTCCACTTT. V gene TRBV15 combines with J gene TRBJ1-6, with a weak D call TRBD1 (6 bases). Germline assignment: CDR1 LNHNV and CDR2 YYDKDF (reference sequence). Between the trimmed V and J ends, which lost 0 bases and 9 bases, there was a span of 12 bases. The CDR3 covers 15 residues.

The rearrangement uses TRBV18 and TRBJ2-1, with TRBD2 matching over 9 bases. CDR1 and CDR2 from the germline V gene are KGHSH and LQKENI. CDR3 length: 16 amino acids. Trimming took 2 bases from V and 2 from J; bases not matched to a gene: 4. The CDR3: CASSPNSGSAYNEQFF. The CDR3 nucleotides read TGTGCCAGCTCACCAAATAGCGGGAGTGCCTACAATGAGCAGTTCTTC.

This clone appeared once. V usage is TRBV6-5 and J usage is TRBJ1-1; weak D call: TRBD1 (6 bases). Germline CDR1 MNHEY, CDR2 SVGAGI. The V end lost 4 bases, the J end lost 5 bases, and 11 bases lay between the germline ends. This CDR3 comprises 13 residues. The CDR3 DNA sequence: TGTGCCAGCAGTTTGAGGGGGAGGACTGAAGCTTTCTTT. It translates to CASSLRGRTEAFF.

On this clone: This sample includes further DNA sequences coding for the same CDR3. V and J are TRBV12-3 or TRBV12-4 and TRBJ2-7, with a possible D match to TRBD1 (6 bases). Trimming cost V 7 bases and J 1 base, with 11 bases left between them. The CDR3 runs to 13 residues. This CDR3 is CASKRTDSYEQYF. Written as DNA, the CDR3 is TGTGCCAGCAAGAGGACAGATTCCTACGAGCAGTACTTC.

The chain joins TRBV4-2 to TRBJ1-1, with 10 bases identical to TRBD1. CDR3 size: 15 residues. Germline V lookup: CDR1 LGHNA, CDR2 YNFKEQ. V dropped 1 base and J dropped 3; count of bases not matched to a gene: 2. The CDR3 bases are TGTGCCAGCAGCCAAGGACAGGGGGCGGACACTGAAGCTTTCTTT. Translated, it gives CASSQGQGADTEAFF.

The chain carries TRBV5-6 and TRBJ2-7; D ambiguous. Trimming stripped 0 bases from V and 4 bases from J, with 11 bases between. The CDR3 length is 14 residues. Germline values: CDR1 SGHDT, CDR2 YYEEEE. In nucleotides, the CDR3 is TGTGCCAGCAGCTTGGACCTGGTGTCTTACGAGCAGTACTTC. The encoded protein is CASSLDLVSYEQYF.

V is TRBV2 and J is TRBJ2-7; possibly TRBD1 for D (6 bases). The V end was cut by 4 bases, the J end by 3 bases, with 10 bases between. This CDR3 has 13 amino acids. Looked up from germline, CDR1 is SNHLY and CDR2 is FYNNEI. CDR3 protein: CASSGDTVYEQYF. CDR3 bases: TGTGCCAGCAGTGGGGACACCGTCTACGAGCAGTACTTC. Variable domain in full (rest from reference TRBV2 and TRBJ2-7): EPEVTQTPSHQVTQMGQEVILRCVPISNHLYFYWYRQILGQKVEFLVSFYNNEISEKSEIFDDQFSVERPDGSNFTLKIRSTKLEDSAMYFCASSGDTVYEQYFGPGTRLTVT.

J is TRBJ2-5 and V is TRBV27; D is undetermined. V lost 4 bases and J lost 4, with 13 bases in between. The CDR3 spans 14 residues. Germline loops: CDR1 MNHEY, CDR2 SMNVEV (reference sequence). The CDR3 nucleotides read TGTGCCAGCAGTTGGAAAACCACCGGAGAGACCCAGTACTTC. Protein sequence: CASSWKTTGETQYF.

This chain links TRBV9 with TRBJ1-6; D is ambiguous. CDR1 is SGDLS and CDR2 is YYNGEE in the germline V gene. This CDR3 has 14 residues. Trimming shortened V by 0 bases and J by 6 bases, and 7 bases separated the two germline ends. CDR3: CASSVDWGNSPLHF. CDR3 coding DNA: TGTGCCAGCAGCGTAGATTGGGGTAATTCACCCCTCCACTTT.

The chain carries TRBV24-1 and TRBJ2-2; 8 nucleotides align to TRBD2. The CDR3 length is 19 residues. Germline-derived CDR1 and CDR2 are KGHDR and SFDVKD. Losses at the gene ends were 5 bases for V and 2 bases for J; bases not matched to a gene: 15. CDR3 loop: CATSASGTRLGLNTGELFF. The CDR3 DNA reads as TGTGCCACCAGTGCTTCCGGGACTAGATTGGGCCTTAACACCGGGGAGCTGTTTTTT.

This clone has a single count. The gene calls are TRBV5-1 and TRBJ2-7, with TRBD2 as a possible D gene (6 bases). Germline CDR1 SGHRS, CDR2 YFSETQ. The CDR3 has 13 amino acids. V lost 2 bases and J 3 bases, leaving 9 bases between the germline ends. The DNA of the CDR3 is TGCGCCAGCAGCTTTGGCGGGAACTACGAGCAGTACTTC. The encoded protein is CASSFGGNYEQYF.

The chain combines TRBV6-5 with TRBJ2-3; the D gene is possibly TRBD1 (6 bases). CDR3 length: 13 amino acids. V lost 11 bases and J 2 bases, leaving 14 bases between the germline ends. Germline values: CDR1 MNHEY, CDR2 SVGAGI. CDR3 in DNA: TGTGCCGGACGGACAGATTTCACAGATACGCAGTATTTT. Translated: CAGRTDFTDTQYF.

This clone occurred once. The chain combines TRBV6-2 or TRBV6-3 with TRBJ2-1; D is perhaps TRBD1 (6 bases). The germline CDR1 and CDR2 sequences are MNHEY and SVGEGT. Trimming took off 6 bases at V and 5 bases at J, with 20 bases between the two ends. This CDR3 is built from 16 residues. This CDR3 is CASSQMRGRGHNEQFF. The CDR3 nucleotides are TGTGCCAGCAGCCAGATGAGGGGGAGAGGCCACAATGAGCAGTTCTTC.

With regard to this clone: This is likely a read error, given that the CDR3 carries no conserved phenylalanine or tryptophan at its end. No DNA is shown, since the ends of the CDR3 on it are uncertain; the CDR3 is the one TCRdb lists. The chain joins TRBV19 to TRBJ1-5. Termini included, the CDR3 measures 8 amino acids. Germline V lookup: CDR1 LNHDA, CDR2 SQIVND (reference sequence). CDR3 residues: CATTGQTV.

The V and J genes are TRBV6-1 and TRBJ2-7; TRBD1 matches at 7 bases. Germline loops: CDR1 MNHNS, CDR2 SASEGT. The J segment lost 5 bases and the V segment lost 3 bases, leaving 13 bases of the junction unmatched. The CDR3 is 16 residues long. The CDR3 DNA sequence: TGTGCCAGCAGTGACATAGGGGACAGCTTTCGGAACGAGCAGTACTTC. This translates into CASSDIGDSFRNEQYF.

V and J are TRBV7-2 and TRBJ2-7; D perhaps matches TRBD1 (6 bases). Germline V gene lookup returns CDR1 SGHTA and CDR2 FQGNSA. This CDR3 is built from 15 residues. Trimming stripped 5 bases from V and 8 bases from J, with 22 bases between. CDR3 sequence (DNA): TGTGCCAGCAGCCACGAATGGGACACCCAGACCAAGCAGTACTTC. Translated: CASSHEWDTQTKQYF.

The CDR3 loop reads CASSLADTSSGLNEQFF. CDR3 nucleotide sequence: TGTGCCAGCAGCTTGGCCGACACTAGCTCCGGGCTTAATGAGCAGTTCTTC. The chain carries TRBV5-8 and TRBJ2-1, with a weak D call TRBD2 (6 bases). This CDR3 contains 17 residues. Trimming took off 0 bases at V and 7 bases at J, with 20 bases between the two ends. The germline V gene has CDR1 SGHTS and CDR2 YDEGEE.

The chain has TRBV4-3 and TRBJ2-2, with TRBD2 matching 8 bases. From germline, CDR1 is LGHNA and CDR2 YSLEER. This CDR3 is 17 amino acids long. J gave up 2 bases and V 0 bases, and 5 bases lay outside the gene matches. Here the CDR3 DNA reads TGCGCCAGCAGCCAAGATCTTAGCGGGACAAACACCGGGGAGCTGTTTTTT. It specifies CASSQDLSGTNTGELFF.

V and J are TRBV28 and TRBJ1-5; TRBD1 might be the D (6 bases). Germline V gene data show CDR1 as MDHEN and CDR2 as SYDVKM. The CDR3 consists of 16 residues. Trimming removed 4 bases at V and 5 bases at J, with 18 bases between. The CDR3 sequence: CASSSPGTFDYQPQHF. The CDR3 DNA is TGTGCCAGCAGTTCACCCGGGACATTCGACTATCAGCCCCAGCATTTT.

This rearrangement joins TRBV7-9 to TRBJ1-2, with unresolved D. The CDR3 length is 13 residues. V was shortened by 4 bases and J by 7 bases, with 13 bases between the two germline ends. CDR1 is SEHNR, CDR2 FQNEAQ, per germline (reference sequence). This CDR3 reads CASSSELGGGYTF. CDR3 sequence (DNA): TGTGCCAGCAGCTCCGAGTTAGGAGGTGGCTACACCTTC.

This clone occurred a few times. This chain joins TRBV2 and TRBJ1-1, with D hard to call. The germline V gene encodes CDR1 SNHLY and CDR2 FYNNEI. The CDR3 covers 12 residues. Trimming removed 5 bases from V and 7 bases from J, with 11 bases in between. The CDR3 loop reads CASSIRRREAFF. CDR3 in DNA: TGTGCCAGCAGTATCCGACGGCGTGAAGCTTTCTTT.

The gene calls are TRBV19 and TRBJ2-2, with 7 bases that match TRBD1. There are 16 residues in the CDR3. Germline-derived CDR1 and CDR2 are LNHDA and SQIVND (reference sequence). Trimming at V came to 6 bases and at J to 7 bases, leaving 14 bases not matched to a gene. Here the CDR3 reads CASRRGLEVRGGELFF. For the CDR3, the DNA is TGTGCCAGTAGAAGGGGGCTAGAGGTTCGAGGCGGGGAGCTGTTTTTT.

This chain connects TRBV7-9 to TRBJ2-6, with D unresolved. This CDR3 spans 13 amino acids. Germline V gene lookup returns CDR1 SEHNR and CDR2 FQNEAQ (reference sequence). Between the trimmed V and J ends, which lost 5 bases and 1 base, there was a span of 3 bases. The CDR3 spells CASSTSGANVLTF. The CDR3 region has the DNA TGTGCCAGCAGCACTTCTGGGGCCAACGTCCTGACTTTC.

The rearrangement joins TRBV19 to TRBJ2-2; a possible D gene is TRBD1 (7 bases). Germline V gives CDR1 LNHDA, CDR2 SQIVND (reference sequence). The length of the CDR3 is 16 residues. V was shortened by 0 bases and J by 4 bases, with 12 bases between the two germline ends. Here the CDR3 reads CASSIDRGAVTGELFF. The CDR3 nucleotides are TGTGCCAGTAGTATAGACAGGGGGGCGGTCACCGGGGAGCTGTTTTTT.